The 6 T cell receptor beta chains below were found in one sample sequenced in a study of blood T cell repertoires in COVID-19. Sequencing was performed with immunoSEQ multiplex PCR; in TCRdb, only in-frame clones are kept and a portion is missing. This sample has about 270,000 clones; 85% to 90% occur once, and the top ten carry 2% to 2.5%. The sequenced material came from PBMCs or T cells enriched from blood (not recorded which). The receptors come from a woman in her sixties in a cohort exposed to, infected with or recovered from COVID-19 (not recorded which).

The chain links TRBV28 to TRBJ1-4; the D gene is possibly TRBD1 (6 bases). V shed 3 bases and J shed 0 bases, with 14 bases lying between them. This CDR3 spans 17 amino acids. Germline assignment: CDR1 MDHEN and CDR2 SYDVKM. The CDR3 DNA follows: TGTGCCAGCAGTTTCCCGACAGGCCGGGCAACTAATGAAAAACTGTTTTTT. Translating it yields CASSFPTGRATNEKLFF.

V is TRBV5-1 and J is TRBJ1-2, with D hard to call. The germline CDR1 and CDR2 sequences are SGHRS and YFSETQ. The CDR3 runs 13 residues. Between the trimmed V and J ends, which lost 0 bases and 7 bases, there was a span of 10 bases. CDR3 residues: CASSLGATSGYTF. In nucleotides, the CDR3 is TGCGCCAGCAGCTTGGGGGCCACTAGTGGCTACACCTTC.

The chain couples TRBV24-1 to TRBJ1-1, with TRBD1 as a possible D gene (6 bases). The V end lost 6 bases, the J end lost 5 bases, and 18 bases lay between the germline ends. This CDR3 has 15 residues. Germline assignment: CDR1 KGHDR and CDR2 SFDVKD. CDR3 DNA: TGTGCCACCAGTAGAACAGGGAGCGGTTGGACTGAAGCTTTCTTT. It specifies CATSRTGSGWTEAFF.

This clone showed up just once. The gene calls are TRBV28 and TRBJ1-2; D is undetermined. CDR1 and CDR2 (germline): MDHEN, SYDVKM. V gave up 4 bases and J gave up 5 bases, with 17 bases separating them. The CDR3 is made up of 15 amino acids. CDR3 nucleotide sequence: TGTGCCAGCAGTTCCCTTGAGGTCGGGAGATATGGCTACACCTTC. Translated: CASSSLEVGRYGYTF.

The chain is built from TRBV11-2 and TRBJ1-4, with TRBD1 matching 7 bases. The CDR3 has 18 residues. Trimming cost V 1 base and J 8 bases; bases outside gene matches: 16. Germline V CDR1 and CDR2: SGHAT, FQNNGV. CDR3 bases: TGTGCCAGCAGCTTAGGGGCAGGGGGAGTCACGACTCGGGAAAAACTGTTTTTT. Translation: CASSLGAGGVTTREKLFF.

This sequence joins TRBV30 and TRBJ2-5, with a tentative D call TRBD1 (5 bases). CDR3 length: 15 amino acids. Trimming took off 0 bases at V and 5 bases at J, with 16 bases between the two ends. Germline V gene lookup returns CDR1 GTSNPN and CDR2 SVGIG (reference sequence). CDR3 amino acids: CAWSVGANRRETQYF. In DNA, the CDR3 is TGTGCCTGGAGTGTAGGGGCGAACAGACGGGAGACCCAGTACTTC.